These 21 T cell receptor beta chains were sequenced from one sample in a study of blood T cell repertoires in COVID-19. Using immunoSEQ multiplex PCR, the repertoire was profiled, and TCRdb retains in-frame clones only, with some absent. The sample consists of 100,000 to 150,000 clones, 85% of them appearing once. The sequencing input was peripheral blood. Receptor source: a woman of 80 years or more with acute or convalescent COVID-19.

The rearrangement uses TRBV29-1 and TRBJ1-1; D perhaps matches TRBD1 (6 bases). Trimming stripped 4 bases from V and 4 bases from J, with 10 bases between. The CDR3 is 12 amino acids. Germline V gene data show CDR1 as SQVTM and CDR2 as ANQGSEA. CDR3 sequence reads: CSVAQGTTEAFF. The CDR3 nucleotides read TGCAGCGTTGCACAGGGAACCACTGAAGCTTTCTTT.

The rearrangement joins TRBV6-5 to TRBJ1-4; perhaps TRBD1 as D (6 bases). V lost 8 bases and J lost 2, with 12 bases in between. The CDR3 extends over 14 amino acids. Looked up from germline, CDR1 is MNHEY and CDR2 is SVGAGI. The CDR3 loop reads CASARGTTNEKLFF. The CDR3 nucleotides are TGTGCCAGCGCCAGGGGCACGACTAATGAAAAACTGTTTTTT.

The rearrangement links TRBV6-6 to TRBJ1-3, with 7 bases identical to TRBD1. Germline V CDR1 and CDR2: MNHNY, SVGAGI (reference sequence). CDR3 size: 16 residues. Trimming took 0 bases from V and 2 from J; bases not matched to a gene: 4. The CDR3 sequence: CASSYSTGPTGNTIYF. CDR3 bases: TGTGCCAGCAGTTACTCGACAGGGCCCACTGGAAACACCATATATTTT.

This sequence joins TRBV18 and TRBJ2-5, with D perhaps matching TRBD2 (6 bases). The V end lost 2 bases, the J end lost 2 bases, and 21 bases lay between the germline ends. The CDR3 loop spans 18 amino acids. Per germline, CDR1 KGHSH and CDR2 LQKENI. In DNA form, the CDR3 reads TGTGCCAGCTCACCAATGAGGATAGACGTGGCGGGACAAGAGACCCAGTACTTC. As protein: CASSPMRIDVAGQETQYF.

This clone has just one count. The chain employs TRBV2 and TRBJ2-1; D perhaps matches TRBD1 (6 bases). From germline, CDR1 is SNHLY and CDR2 FYNNEI. The V gene lost 8 bases and the J gene lost 0 bases, with 14 bases spanning the gap. The CDR3 loop spans 15 amino acids. CDR3 sequence (DNA): TGTGCCAGCTCCGAACAGGGAACCTCCTACAATGAGCAGTTCTTC. Encoded protein: CASSEQGTSYNEQFF.

The V and J genes are TRBV6-5 and TRBJ2-7, with D possibly matching TRBD2 (6 bases). The CDR3 has 14 residues. V lost 7 bases to trimming and J lost 2 bases, with 15 bases between them. CDR1 is MNHEY and CDR2 is SVGAGI in the germline V gene. Here the CDR3 DNA reads TGTGCCAGCACTAGGTGGAGGGCTGCCTACGAGCAGTACTTC. Residues: CASTRWRAAYEQYF.

This clone occurred once. The CDR3: CASSTDRQGNSPLHF. The CDR3 nucleotides read TGTGCCAGCAGCACCGACCGACAGGGAAATTCACCCCTCCACTTT. V usage is TRBV5-6 and J usage is TRBJ1-6; 7 positions agree with TRBD1. This CDR3 spans 15 amino acids. Germline CDR1 SGHDT, CDR2 YYEEEE. J was trimmed by 7 bases and V by 4 bases; bases with no gene match: 8. The variable domain in full, completed from reference TRBV5-6 and TRBJ1-6, reads DAGVTQSPTHLIKTRGQQVTLRCSPKSGHDTVSWYQQALGQGPQFIFQYYEEEERQRGNFPDRFSGHQFPNYSSELNVNALLLGDSALYLCASSTDRQGNSPLHFGNGTRLTVT.

This chain joins TRBV28 and TRBJ2-7, with D possibly TRBD1 on 6 matching bases. The CDR3 is 13 residues long. CDR1 is MDHEN and CDR2 is SYDVKM in the germline V gene. Trimming pared 3 bases from V and 6 bases from J, leaving 12 bases between. The CDR3: CASSFSDRSEQYV. CDR3 nucleotides: TGTGCCAGCAGTTTCTCGGACAGAAGCGAGCAGTACGTC.

For the CDR3, the DNA is TGTGCCAGCAGACGTAGACAGGGATTCACTGAAGCTTTCTTT. Residues: CASRRRQGFTEAFF. V usage is TRBV6-5 and J usage is TRBJ1-1; 7 bases are shared with TRBD1. V lost 6 bases, J lost 4 bases, and 8 bases stayed unmatched. Germline V gene data show CDR1 as MNHEY and CDR2 as SVGAGI. The CDR3 contains 14 residues.

This sequence joins TRBV5-4 and TRBJ2-3; TRBD2 agrees at 10 bases. V shed 4 bases, J shed 7 bases, and the junction held 9 bases outside the gene matches. The CDR3 loop spans 15 amino acids. The V gene's germline CDR1 is SGHNT and CDR2 YYREEE (reference sequence). CDR3 sequence: CASSMSGGAGNTQYF. CDR3 in DNA: TGTGCCAGCAGCATGAGCGGGGGGGCCGGCAATACGCAGTATTTT.

This chain connects TRBV5-1 to TRBJ2-3; 9 nucleotides match TRBD1. This CDR3 comprises 14 residues. Trimming at V came to 0 bases and at J to 6 bases, leaving 2 bases not matched to a gene. Germline values: CDR1 SGHRS, CDR2 YFSETQ. The CDR3: CASSLGQGEDTQYF. DNA for the CDR3: TGCGCCAGCAGCTTGGGACAGGGGGAGGATACGCAGTATTTT.

The rearrangement uses TRBV5-1 and TRBJ2-5, with TRBD2 identical over 9 bases. The germline CDR1 and CDR2 sequences are SGHRS and YFSETQ. J gave up 2 bases and V 2 bases, and 4 bases lay outside the gene matches. The CDR3 consists of 15 residues. CDR3 residues: CASSFLAGPQETQYF. In DNA form, the CDR3 reads TGCGCCAGCAGCTTTCTAGCGGGACCACAAGAGACCCAGTACTTC.

This clone was observed once. This chain connects TRBV4-2 to TRBJ1-1, with TRBD1 matching over 8 bases. This CDR3 spans 14 amino acids. Germline V gene data show CDR1 as LGHNA and CDR2 as YNFKEQ. Trimming at V came to 6 bases and at J to 1 base, leaving 4 bases not matched to a gene. CDR3 coding DNA: TGTGCCAGCAGATCAGGGGGCGAGAACACTGAAGCTTTCTTT. This sequence encodes CASRSGGENTEAFF.

The chain joins TRBV6-5 to TRBJ2-3, with 7 bases lining up with TRBD1. The CDR3 length is 15 residues. V was clipped by 5 bases and J by 7 bases; unmatched bases: 12. From germline, CDR1 is MNHEY and CDR2 SVGAGI. CDR3: CASSQTGKRSYTQYF. DNA for the CDR3: TGTGCCAGCAGTCAGACAGGGAAGAGAAGTTATACGCAGTATTTT.

This chain joins TRBV4-1 and TRBJ1-1; D gene ambiguous. CDR3 length: 16 amino acids. The V gene lost 0 bases and the J gene lost 4 bases, with 15 bases spanning the gap. CDR1 and CDR2 (germline): MGHRA, YSYEKL. CDR3 sequence: CASSQESHSPGTEAFF. CDR3 DNA: TGCGCCAGCAGCCAAGAGTCGCACTCGCCGGGCACTGAAGCTTTCTTT.

The chain couples TRBV6-1 to TRBJ2-1; D possibly corresponds to TRBD2 (7 bases). The V end lost 1 base, the J end lost 3 bases, and 13 bases lay between the germline ends. CDR1 is MNHNS and CDR2 is SASEGT in the germline V gene. This CDR3 has 16 amino acids. CDR3 coding DNA: TGTGCCAGCAGTGAAGTGGGGGGGGGCGTCTACAATGAGCAGTTCTTC. It codes for CASSEVGGGVYNEQFF.

This clone was counted only a few times. The chain joins TRBV6-6 to TRBJ1-2; 11 nucleotides line up with TRBD1. Per the germline V gene, CDR1 is MNHNY and CDR2 is SVGAGI (reference sequence). J lost 3 bases, V lost 8 bases, and 8 bases had no gene match. CDR3 length: 15 amino acids. The CDR3 reads CASLIWDRGYYGYTF. As DNA, the CDR3 is TGTGCCAGCCTGATATGGGACAGGGGGTACTATGGCTACACCTTC.

The CDR3 here is CASTGIGTGVTYGYTF. As DNA, the CDR3 is TGTGCCAGTACCGGAATCGGGACAGGGGTCACCTATGGCTACACCTTC. This chain uses TRBV19 with TRBJ1-2; 10 bases are shared with TRBD1. J was trimmed by 4 bases and V by 7 bases; bases with no gene match: 12. Germline CDR1 reads LNHDA; CDR2 reads SQIVND (reference sequence). The CDR3 runs 16 residues.

The chain employs TRBV15 and TRBJ1-4; a possible D gene is TRBD1 (5 bases). This CDR3 contains 13 residues. The V gene lost 3 bases and the J gene lost 8 bases, with 10 bases spanning the gap. Per germline, CDR1 LNHNV and CDR2 YYDKDF (reference sequence). The CDR3 reads CATSRGLMEKLFF. Written as DNA, the CDR3 is TGTGCCACCAGCAGGGGGCTTATGGAAAAACTGTTTTTT.

The V gene is TRBV2, the J gene TRBJ2-5, with 9 bases lining up with TRBD1. The CDR3 consists of 16 residues. Germline V gives CDR1 SNHLY, CDR2 FYNNEI. The V and J ends lost 2 bases and 5 bases, in that order; junction bases with no gene match: 9. The CDR3 bases are TGTGCCAGCAGTGAATCGACCGGGACAGGGTCGGAGACCCAGTACTTC. This gives the protein CASSESTGTGSETQYF.

The V call is TRBV18, the J call TRBJ1-2, with 9 bases that match TRBD1. Losses at the gene ends were 1 base for V and 0 bases for J; bases not matched to a gene: 3. There are 16 residues in the CDR3. Germline CDR1 and CDR2: KGHSH and LQKENI. The CDR3 protein is CASSPLRDRANYGYTF. The CDR3, as DNA: TGTGCCAGCTCACCACTCAGGGACAGGGCTAACTATGGCTACACCTTC.